The 2 T cell receptor beta chains given below trace back to one sample, sequenced in a study of blood T cell repertoires in COVID-19. The method was immunoSEQ multiplex PCR; TCRdb's version includes in-frame clones alone and lacks a portion of them. The table lists roughly 200,000 clones, 65% to 85% of them singletons, with approximately 4.8% in the top ten. Input material: peripheral blood. Every receptor here comes from a man in his forties or fifties with active or convalescent COVID-19.

Details on this clone: An end of the junction does not agree with germline; a read error may underlie this. The rearrangement uses TRBV15 and TRBJ2-7; no clear D gene. In germline, CDR1 is LNHNV, CDR2 YYDKDF (reference sequence). The CDR3 length is 16 residues. The DNA of the CDR3 is TGTGCCACCAGCAGAGATCTTTGGCCACCCTCCCACGAGCAGTACTTC. This sequence encodes CATSRDLWPPSHEQYF.

The chain recombines TRBV2 with TRBJ2-3; TRBD2 agrees at 8 bases. Germline V gives CDR1 SNHLY, CDR2 FYNNEI. CDR3 length: 17 residues. The J segment lost 2 bases and the V segment lost 3 bases, leaving 10 bases of the junction unmatched. CDR3 bases: TGTGCCAGCAGTGAGCTGGTAGCGGGGTCGTACACAGATACGCAGTATTTT. Residues: CASSELVAGSYTDTQYF.